These 32 T cell receptor beta chains were sequenced from one sample in a study of cytomegalovirus exposure and HLA in healthy donors. 60 Vbeta and 13 Jbeta primers were used in PCR. Sequencing was performed with immunoSEQ multiplex PCR; in TCRdb, only in-frame clones are kept and a portion is missing. This table has roughly 100,000 clones, 70% to 85% appearing once. The specimen was PBMCs. The receptor set was obtained from a man aged 55 to 70 in good health and CMV-seronegative.

The CDR3 spells CASSRGGRMDEQFF. The CDR3 nucleotides read TGCGCCAGCAGCCGGGGGGGCCGGATGGATGAGCAGTTCTTC. The genes are TRBV5-1 and TRBJ2-1; 8 bases agree with TRBD2. This CDR3 contains 14 residues. With V trimmed by 4 bases and J by 8 bases, 8 bases remained unmatched. Germline loops: CDR1 SGHRS, CDR2 YFSETQ.

This clone came up a few times. Other DNA sequences in the same sample also yield this CDR3. The chain uses TRBV4-1 and TRBJ1-5, with D maybe TRBD1 (5 bases). Germline CDR1 MGHRA, CDR2 YSYEKL. The V gene lost 3 bases and the J gene lost 5 bases, with 8 bases spanning the gap. This CDR3 comprises 13 residues. In nucleotides, the CDR3 is TGCGCCAGCAGCCACCCGGGGGATCAGCCCCAGCATTTT. As protein: CASSHPGDQPQHF.

In this sample, this clone turned up a few times. The chain links TRBV30 to TRBJ2-3, with 8 bases aligning to TRBD1. Germline assignment: CDR1 GTSNPN and CDR2 SVGIG (reference sequence). This CDR3 spans 14 amino acids. After removal of 3 bases from V and 1 base from J, the junction contained 3 bases not matched to a gene. The CDR3 coding sequence is TGTGCCTGGAGCGGACAGGGAGGCACAGATACGCAGTATTTT. Translated, it gives CAWSGQGGTDTQYF.

The gene calls are TRBV7-2 and TRBJ2-1; unclear D gene. Between the trimmed V and J ends, which lost 5 bases and 0 bases, there was a span of 11 bases. CDR1 SGHTA and CDR2 FQGNSA come from the germline V gene. The length of the CDR3 is 15 residues. CDR3 in DNA: TGTGCCAGCAGCGACCCTCGGAGCTCCTACAATGAGCAGTTCTTC. The encoded protein is CASSDPRSSYNEQFF.

The V and J genes are TRBV5-1 and TRBJ2-5; TRBD2 matches 9 bases. Germline V lookup: CDR1 SGHRS, CDR2 YFSETQ. There are 15 residues in the CDR3. The ends lost 4 bases at V and 2 bases at J; junction bases unmatched: 6. CDR3 sequence (DNA): TGCGCCAGCAGCCTCACCCTAGCGGGGCAAGAGACCCAGTACTTC. Translation: CASSLTLAGQETQYF.

The rearrangement joins TRBV10-3 to TRBJ1-1, with D possibly TRBD1 on 6 matching bases. The germline CDR1 and CDR2 sequences are ENHRY and SYGVKD. The CDR3 totals 15 residues. The germline V and J ends were trimmed by 8 bases and 4 bases, with 20 bases remaining between them. The CDR3 nucleotides are TGTGCCATCTCATTTGGGGCGCGGACAGCCACTGAAGCTTTCTTT. Its protein is CAISFGARTATEAFF.

The chain has TRBV5-1 and TRBJ2-5; D not resolved. V was pared by 0 bases and J by 1 base, with 10 bases between. Per the germline V gene, CDR1 is SGHRS and CDR2 is YFSETQ. The CDR3 sequence is 15 residues long. CDR3 DNA: TGCGCCAGCAGCTTGGATGGGCGAAGCCAAGAGACCCAGTACTTC. This sequence encodes CASSLDGRSQETQYF.

The V and J genes are TRBV19 and TRBJ2-2, with TRBD1 matching 7 bases. The CDR3 runs 16 residues. Germline V gene lookup returns CDR1 LNHDA and CDR2 SQIVND (reference sequence). J was trimmed by 8 bases and V by 3 bases; bases with no gene match: 12. CDR3 coding DNA: TGTGCCAGTAGTATTTCCCTTTTAGGGGGCAGGGGGGAGCTGTTTTTT. Translating gives CASSISLLGGRGELFF. Complete variable domain (other parts from reference TRBV19 and TRBJ2-2): DGGITQSPKYLFRKEGQNVTLSCEQNLNHDAMYWYRQDPGQGLRLIYYSQIVNDFQKGDIAEGYSVSREKKESFPLTVTSAQKNPTAFYLCASSISLLGGRGELFFGEGSRLTVL.

This clone occurred once. The V call is TRBV19, the J call TRBJ1-4; weak D call: TRBD1 (5 bases). The CDR3 is 16 residues long. The germline CDR1 and CDR2 sequences are LNHDA and SQIVND (reference sequence). Trimming shortened V by 8 bases and J by 8 bases, and 24 bases separated the two germline ends. The CDR3 loop reads CASATTPGRRGEKLFF. CDR3 sequence (DNA): TGTGCCAGTGCTACGACACCGGGACGGCGGGGGGAAAAACTGTTTTTT.

This chain connects TRBV5-5 to TRBJ2-3, with D possibly matching TRBD1 (5 bases). The V and J ends lost 4 bases and 4 bases respectively, with 10 bases between them. CDR1 is SGHKS and CDR2 is YYEKEE in the germline V gene (reference sequence). The CDR3 has 13 residues. This chain's CDR3 is CASSLQGSDTQYF. Written as DNA, the CDR3 is TGTGCCAGCAGCCTCCAGGGATCAGATACGCAGTATTTT.

This chain joins TRBV2 and TRBJ2-3, with 7 bases aligning to TRBD2. Germline loops: CDR1 SNHLY, CDR2 FYNNEI. Trimming cost V 3 bases and J 3 bases; bases outside gene matches: 9. The CDR3 contains 16 residues. CDR3 residues: CASSDRSGAGTDTQYF. The CDR3 DNA follows: TGTGCCAGCAGTGATCGAAGCGGGGCGGGAACAGATACGCAGTATTTT.

V gene TRBV7-2 combines with J gene TRBJ1-6; D not resolved. CDR1 and CDR2 (germline): SGHTA, FQGNSA. Trimming removed 2 bases from V and 6 bases from J, with 8 bases in between. The CDR3 totals 14 residues. The CDR3 DNA is TGTGCCAGCAGCTTATCGGGGAGTAATTCACCCCTCCACTTT. This gives the protein CASSLSGSNSPLHF. The whole variable domain, filled in from reference TRBV7-2 and TRBJ1-6, reads GAGVSQSPSNKVTEKGKDVELRCDPISGHTALYWYRQSLGQGLEFLIYFQGNSAPDKSGLPSDRFSAERTGGSVSTLTIQRTQQEDSAVYLCASSLSGSNSPLHFGNGTRLTVT.

The gene calls are TRBV28 and TRBJ2-5, with TRBD1 identical over 7 bases. The CDR3 consists of 15 residues. Per the germline V gene, CDR1 is MDHEN and CDR2 is SYDVKM. V was pared by 5 bases and J by 6 bases, with 12 bases of the junction left unmatched. The CDR3 DNA sequence: TGTGCCAGCAGTCCTCACGACAGGGTGATGAAGACCCAGTACTTC. Translation gives CASSPHDRVMKTQYF.

The V and J genes are TRBV5-1 and TRBJ2-7; 7 positions agree with TRBD2. Germline assignment: CDR1 SGHRS and CDR2 YFSETQ. CDR3 length: 17 amino acids. With V trimmed by 4 bases and J by 0 bases, 13 bases remained unmatched. CDR3 residues: CASSPGTTPRASYEQYF. In DNA form, the CDR3 reads TGCGCCAGCAGCCCCGGGACTACTCCTAGGGCCTCCTACGAGCAGTACTTC.

J is TRBJ2-5 and V is TRBV5-1, with TRBD2 identical over 8 bases. The CDR3 runs 15 residues. V shed 1 base and J 3 bases; nucleotides not matched to a gene: 5. CDR1 and CDR2 (germline): SGHRS, YFSETQ. Here the CDR3 DNA reads TGCGCCAGCAGCTTGATTGGGACTAGAGAAGAGACCCAGTACTTC. This translates into CASSLIGTREETQYF.

The gene calls are TRBV19 and TRBJ1-4; D is unclear. CDR3 size: 13 residues. Trimming removed 4 bases at V and 6 bases at J, with 9 bases between. Per the germline V gene, CDR1 is LNHDA and CDR2 is SQIVND (reference sequence). In nucleotides, the CDR3 is TGTGCCAGTAGTAGGGGAGTGGATGAAAAACTGTTTTTT. Translated: CASSRGVDEKLFF.

This clone came up once. J is TRBJ1-2 and V is TRBV7-3; a weak D match, TRBD1 (5 bases). Germline CDR1 reads SGHTA; CDR2 reads FQGTGA. The V end was cut by 5 bases, the J end by 8 bases, with 24 bases between. This CDR3 contains 16 residues. In DNA form, the CDR3 reads TGTGCCAGCAGCCAGGTGGGGGGACCGCAGTTAGTCGGCTACACCTTC. Its protein product is CASSQVGGPQLVGYTF.

This clone came up once. The chain employs TRBV7-2 and TRBJ1-1; D uncertain. CDR1 and CDR2 from the germline V gene are SGHTA and FQGNSA. The V and J ends lost 4 bases and 0 bases respectively, with 18 bases between them. CDR3 length: 17 amino acids. The DNA for the CDR3 is TGTGCCAGCAGCTCGCAGGTTTCCAGCCTCATGAACACTGAAGCTTTCTTT. This codes for CASSSQVSSLMNTEAFF.

The gene calls are TRBV6-1 and TRBJ1-2; TRBD1 matches 7 bases. The V gene end was trimmed by 7 bases and the J gene end by 4 bases; junction bases not matched to a gene: 6. Per germline, CDR1 MNHNS and CDR2 SASEGT. The CDR3 sequence is 13 residues long. CDR3 region: CASTTGVIYGYTF. The CDR3 region has the DNA TGTGCCAGCACAACAGGGGTTATCTATGGCTACACCTTC.

This clone has a single count. The rearrangement links TRBV7-2 to TRBJ1-4; a weak D match, TRBD1 (5 bases). The V end was cut by 0 bases, the J end by 7 bases, with 9 bases between. The CDR3 spans 14 residues. Germline loops: CDR1 SGHTA, CDR2 FQGNSA. CDR3 sequence (DNA): TGTGCCAGCAGCTTAGCCCAGGGCAGTGAAAAACTGTTTTTT. As protein: CASSLAQGSEKLFF. Full variable domain (rest looked up from reference TRBV7-2 and TRBJ1-4): GAGVSQSPSNKVTEKGKDVELRCDPISGHTALYWYRQSLGQGLEFLIYFQGNSAPDKSGLPSDRFSAERTGGSVSTLTIQRTQQEDSAVYLCASSLAQGSEKLFFGSGTQLSVL.

The chain has TRBV7-2 and TRBJ2-3; D unclear. The V gene's germline CDR1 is SGHTA and CDR2 FQGNSA. This CDR3 has 11 residues. V lost 5 bases and J 6 bases, leaving 6 bases between the germline ends. CDR3 sequence: CASSEYDTQYF. The DNA for the CDR3 is TGTGCCAGCAGCGAGTATGATACGCAGTATTTT.

The chain is built from TRBV7-8 and TRBJ2-5, with TRBD2 identical over 7 bases. Trimming removed 1 base from V and 5 bases from J; junction bases left unmatched: 16. The CDR3 covers 18 residues. Germline CDR1 and CDR2: SGHVS and FQNEAQ. CDR3 amino acids: CASSLGQHGGGSGETQYF. DNA of the CDR3: TGTGCCAGCAGCTTAGGACAGCATGGCGGGGGATCAGGGGAGACCCAGTACTTC.

This rearrangement joins TRBV6-6 to TRBJ2-1; D not certain. The V gene's germline CDR1 is MNHNY and CDR2 SVGAGI (reference sequence). The CDR3 length is 16 residues. Trimming removed 6 bases from V and 7 bases from J, with 22 bases in between. CDR3: CASSRTESLLRNEQFF. CDR3 coding DNA: TGTGCCAGCAGCCGAACGGAGAGTTTGTTACGGAATGAGCAGTTCTTC.

The sample holds many counts of this clone. DNA of the CDR3: TGTGCCAGTAGGGCAGGCCGTCCGAACACTGAAGCTTTCTTT. It yields the protein CASRAGRPNTEAFF. V and J are TRBV19 and TRBJ1-1, with D hard to call. The CDR3 spans 14 residues. Germline V gene sequence: CDR1 LNHDA, CDR2 SQIVND (reference sequence). V lost 6 bases to trimming and J lost 1 base, with 12 bases between them.

This chain connects TRBV7-2 to TRBJ1-6, with 9 bases matching TRBD1. Losses at the gene ends were 5 bases for V and 9 bases for J; bases not matched to a gene: 11. The CDR3 spans 16 residues. The germline CDR1 and CDR2 sequences are SGHTA and FQGNSA. The DNA for the CDR3 is TGTGCCAGCAGCCCATCTCGGACAGGGGCGAGTTCACCCCTCCACTTT. Translated: CASSPSRTGASSPLHF.

The chain is built from TRBV5-6 and TRBJ1-6; no reliable D call. The length of the CDR3 is 16 residues. Trimming took off 1 base at V and 0 bases at J, with 8 bases between the two ends. Germline assignment: CDR1 SGHDT and CDR2 YYEEEE. The CDR3 DNA reads TGTGCCAGCAGCTTGCTTCCCAGCTCCTATAATTCACCCCTCCACTTT. Translation gives CASSLLPSSYNSPLHF.

The chain recombines TRBV7-9 with TRBJ2-3; D might be TRBD1 (7 bases). This CDR3 contains 15 residues. The germline CDR1 and CDR2 sequences are SEHNR and FQNEAQ (reference sequence). V was pared by 5 bases and J by 1 base, with 13 bases between. The DNA for the CDR3 is TGTGCCAGCAGCATAGGGGGGACAGGCACAGATACGCAGTATTTT. Encoded protein: CASSIGGTGTDTQYF.

The chain is built from TRBV29-1 and TRBJ1-1; unclear D gene. The germline V and J ends were trimmed by 4 bases and 0 bases, with 6 bases remaining between them. The germline gives CDR1 SQVTM, CDR2 ANQGSEA. The CDR3 is 12 residues long. CDR3 sequence (DNA): TGCAGCGTTGCTAACCTGAACACTGAAGCTTTCTTT. This codes for CSVANLNTEAFF.

In this sample, this clone turned up a few times. The V and J genes are TRBV2 and TRBJ1-1; 11 nucleotides align to TRBD1. The germline gives CDR1 SNHLY, CDR2 FYNNEI. With V trimmed by 5 bases and J by 0 bases, 8 bases remained unmatched. CDR3 size: 17 residues. For the CDR3, the DNA is TGTGCCAGCAGTCAGAGGGACAGGGGGGGCGTGAACACTGAAGCTTTCTTT. Translation: CASSQRDRGGVNTEAFF.

The chain carries TRBV9 and TRBJ2-1; 11 nucleotides match TRBD2. J gave up 5 bases and V 6 bases, and 4 bases lay outside the gene matches. CDR3 length: 14 amino acids. CDR1 SGDLS and CDR2 YYNGEE come from the germline V gene. The CDR3 spells CASTGTSGHNEQFF. The CDR3 DNA is TGTGCCAGCACCGGGACTAGCGGTCACAATGAGCAGTTCTTC.

As DNA, the CDR3 is TGCGCCAGCAGCTTGGAGGGGATCCTCTACGAGCAGTACTTC. Amino acids: CASSLEGILYEQYF. The chain employs TRBV5-1 and TRBJ2-7; D is possibly TRBD1 (5 bases). This CDR3 is built from 14 residues. With 0 bases removed from V and 3 bases from J, the gap between germline ends came to 10 bases. Germline CDR1 and CDR2: SGHRS and YFSETQ.

The chain has TRBV7-2 and TRBJ1-2, with 9 nucleotides matching TRBD1. The junction had 8 bases not matched to a gene; V was cut back by 5 bases and J by 7 bases. The CDR3 is made up of 14 amino acids. The germline gives CDR1 SGHTA, CDR2 FQGNSA. Here the CDR3 reads CASSPWDRDGGYTF. CDR3 coding DNA: TGTGCCAGCAGCCCCTGGGACAGGGATGGTGGCTACACCTTC.